This T cell receptor beta chain was sequenced in a study of Ad26.COV2.S vaccination and SARS-CoV-2 variants. About the research overall: Vaccine-arm donor from the placebo-controlled COV1001 Ad26.COV2.S trial. Ad26.COV2.S, an intramuscular injection, was given once or twice 56 days apart. General study findings and limits: Participants in the vaccine arm had higher spike-specific TCR breadth; placebo recipients had lower.

The method was immunoSEQ multiplex PCR; TCRdb's version includes in-frame clones alone and lacks a portion of them. The repertoire holds 380,000 or so clones, with around nine tenths as singletons. In the case of this clone: Its specificity is not known.

The CDR3 has 16 residues. Germline assignment: CDR1 LNHNV and CDR2 YYDKDF (reference sequence). With V trimmed by 0 bases and J by 7 bases, 7 bases remained unmatched. The treatment here: approximately 18 received Ad26.COV2.S at low or high dose, single or two shots; 5 received placebo; per-sample allocation not given. Collection of samples fell on day 63 after the first vaccine or placebo injection. The chain couples TRBV15 to TRBJ2-1; 9 nucleotides line up with TRBD2. The clonotype was recovered from a person between 18 and 59 years old who received the Ad26.COV2.S COVID-19 vaccine or a placebo. The sequences come from peripheral blood, collected in a trial of Ad26.COV2.S vaccine versus placebo. CDR3 protein: CATSRDLLAGTNEQFF. CDR3 nucleotide sequence: TGTGCCACCAGCAGAGATCTTCTAGCGGGGACGAATGAGCAGTTCTTC.